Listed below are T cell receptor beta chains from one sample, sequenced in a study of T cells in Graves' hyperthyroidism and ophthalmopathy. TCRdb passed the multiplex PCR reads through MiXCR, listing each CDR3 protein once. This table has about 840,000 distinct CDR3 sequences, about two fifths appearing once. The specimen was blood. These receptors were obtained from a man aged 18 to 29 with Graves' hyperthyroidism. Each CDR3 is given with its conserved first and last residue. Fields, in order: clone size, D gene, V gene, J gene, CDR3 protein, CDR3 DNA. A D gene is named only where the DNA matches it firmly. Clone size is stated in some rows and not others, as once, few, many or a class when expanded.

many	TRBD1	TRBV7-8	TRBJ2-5	CASSFGTGGDGTQYF	TGTGCCAGCAGCTTCGGGACAGGCGGTGATGGGACCCAGTACTTC
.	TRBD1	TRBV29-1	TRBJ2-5	CSAWDRWQETQYF	TGCAGCGCCTGGGACAGGTGGCAAGAGACCCAGTACTTC
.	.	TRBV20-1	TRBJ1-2	CSARGGENGYTF	TGCAGTGCTAGGGGCGGGGAAAATGGCTACACCTTC
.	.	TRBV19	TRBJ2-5	CASSHRRSHQETQYF	TGTGCCAGTAGTCACAGGAGGTCCCACCAAGAGACCCAGTACTTC
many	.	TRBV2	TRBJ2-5	CASGEPTRDKETQYF	TGTGCCAGCGGCGAACCGACTAGGGATAAAGAGACCCAGTACTTC
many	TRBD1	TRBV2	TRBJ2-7	CAGGTGGEQYF	TGTGCCGGAGGGACAGGCGGCGAGCAGTACTTC
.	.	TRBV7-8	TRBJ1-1	CASSLDVGPEAFF	TGTGCCAGCAGCTTAGACGTGGGGCCCGAAGCTTTCTTT
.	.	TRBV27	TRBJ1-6	CASSRGLSLHF	TGTGCCAGCAGTCGTGGTCTGTCCCTCCACTTT
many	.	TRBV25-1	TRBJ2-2	CASSEVVREDGELFF	TGTGCCAGCAGTGAGGTCGTAAGGGAGGACGGGGAGCTGTTTTTT
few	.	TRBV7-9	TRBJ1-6	CASSLGQLNNSPLHF	TGTGCCAGCAGCTTAGGACAGTTGAACAATTCACCCCTCCACTTT
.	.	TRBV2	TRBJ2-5	CASSLTREQETQYF	TGTGCCAGCAGCTTAACGAGGGAGCAAGAGACCCAGTACTTC
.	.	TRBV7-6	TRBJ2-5	CASSLAPGGGNYQETQYF	TGTGCCAGCAGCTTAGCCCCAGGGGGGGGGAACTACCAAGAGACCCAGTACTTC
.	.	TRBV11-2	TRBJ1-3	CASSSPTGTDGNTIYF	TGTGCCAGCAGCTCCCCTACAGGGACTGACGGAAACACCATATATTTT
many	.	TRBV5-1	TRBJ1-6	CASSPYTGQGGSPLHF	TGCGCCAGCAGCCCTTACACGGGGCAGGGCGGATCACCCCTCCACTTT
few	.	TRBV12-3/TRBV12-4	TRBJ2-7	CASSSNEQYF	TGTGCCAGCAGTTCGAACGAGCAGTACTTC
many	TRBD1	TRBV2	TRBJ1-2	CASSARGTGDYGYTF	TGTGCCAGCAGTGCCCGCGGGACAGGGGACTATGGCTACACCTTC
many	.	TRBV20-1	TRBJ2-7	CSARQAGRYEQYF	TGCAGTGCTAGACAGGCAGGCCGCTACGAGCAGTACTTC
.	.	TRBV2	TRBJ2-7	CASSEAGVYYEQYF	TGTGCCAGCAGTGAAGCGGGAGTTTACTACGAGCAGTACTTC
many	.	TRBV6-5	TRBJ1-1	CASSYSTAQNTEAFF	TGTGCCAGCAGTTACTCGACAGCTCAGAACACTGAAGCTTTCTTT
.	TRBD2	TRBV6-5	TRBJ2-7	CASRRSGAAYEQYF	TGTGCCAGCAGAAGGAGCGGGGCGGCTTACGAGCAGTACTTC
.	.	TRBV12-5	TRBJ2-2	CASGLYPTTRRELFF	TGTGCTAGTGGTCTCTACCCGACTACCCGGAGGGAGCTGTTTTTT
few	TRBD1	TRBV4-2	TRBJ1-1	CASSPNSKDRGAFF	TGTGCCAGCAGCCCCAATTCCAAAGACAGGGGAGCTTTCTTT
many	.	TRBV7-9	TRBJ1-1	CASSERTAEAFF	TGTGCCAGCAGCGAAAGGACGGCCGAAGCTTTCTTT
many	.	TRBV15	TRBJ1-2	CATSRARQVWDGYTF	TGTGCCACCAGCAGAGCCCGACAGGTTTGGGATGGCTACACCTTC
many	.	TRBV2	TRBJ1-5	CASIGDRGIPQHF	TGTGCCAGCATAGGGGATCGGGGAATACCCCAGCATTTT
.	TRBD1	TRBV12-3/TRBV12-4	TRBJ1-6	CASSKDRGESPLHF	TGTGCCAGCAGCAAGGACAGGGGAGAATCACCCCTCCACTTT
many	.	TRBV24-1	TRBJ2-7	CATSSTGNPYEQYF	TGTGCCACCAGTTCGACAGGCAATCCCTACGAGCAGTACTTC
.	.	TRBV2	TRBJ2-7	CASSVFDEQYF	TGTGCCAGCAGTGTGTTCGACGAGCAGTACTTC
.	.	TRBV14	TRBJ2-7	CASSQIQGEQYF	TGTGCCAGCAGCCAAATACAGGGAGAGCAGTACTTC
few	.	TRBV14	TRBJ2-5	CASSYSPTVWVETQYF	TGTGCCAGCAGTTATTCCCCGACTGTTTGGGTGGAGACCCAGTACTTC
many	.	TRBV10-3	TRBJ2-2	CAISETTGELFF	TGTGCCATCAGTGAAACGACCGGGGAGCTGTTTTTT
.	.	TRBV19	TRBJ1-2	CASKNDAGREGYTF	TGTGCCAGTAAAAACGACGCGGGCAGGGAGGGCTACACCTTC
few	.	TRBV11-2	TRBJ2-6	CASSVGGRHSGANVLTF	TGTGCCAGCAGCGTTGGCGGCAGGCACTCTGGGGCCAACGTCCTGACTTTC
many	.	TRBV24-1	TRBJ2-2	CAIAAQGRDTGELFF	TGTGCCATCGCGGCCCAGGGTAGGGACACCGGGGAGCTGTTTTTT
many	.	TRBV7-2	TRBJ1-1	CASSLYPNTEAFF	TGTGCCAGCAGCTTGTATCCCAACACTGAAGCTTTCTTT
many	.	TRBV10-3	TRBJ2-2	CAISDSSGRTVAGELFF	TGTGCCATCAGTGATTCCTCCGGACGGACCGTGGCCGGGGAGCTGTTTTTT
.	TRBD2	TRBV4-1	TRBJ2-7	CASSQEGGIAGGSYEQYF	TGCGCCAGCAGCCAAGAAGGGGGGATAGCGGGAGGCTCCTACGAGCAGTACTTC
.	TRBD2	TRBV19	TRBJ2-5	CASSPGGRGGETQYF	TGTGCCAGTAGTCCGGGGGGGAGGGGAGGAGAGACCCAGTACTTC
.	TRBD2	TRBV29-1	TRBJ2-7	CSVRVAGTYEQYF	TGCAGCGTGCGGGTAGCGGGGACCTACGAGCAGTACTTC
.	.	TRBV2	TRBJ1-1	CASSAYSDMNTEAFF	TGTGCCAGCAGTGCGTACAGTGACATGAACACTGAAGCTTTCTTT
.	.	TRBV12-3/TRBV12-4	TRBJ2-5	CASSQALEGYQETQYF	TGTGCCAGCAGCCAGGCCTTAGAGGGGTACCAAGAGACCCAGTACTTC
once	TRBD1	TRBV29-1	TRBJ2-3	CSVAQGLSTDTQYF	TGCAGCGTAGCACAGGGGCTGAGCACAGATACGCAGTATTTT
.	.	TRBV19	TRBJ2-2	CASSIDLGAVDTGELFF	TGTGCCAGTAGTATAGATCTGGGAGCGGTGGACACCGGGGAGCTGTTTTTT
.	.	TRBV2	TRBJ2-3	CASSLQTGRGDTQYF	TGTGCCAGCAGTCTTCAAACAGGGCGGGGAGATACGCAGTATTTT
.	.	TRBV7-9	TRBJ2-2	CAWITRQNTGELFF	TGTGCCTGGATCACTAGGCAGAACACCGGGGAGCTGTTTTTT
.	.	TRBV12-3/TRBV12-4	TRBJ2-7	CASSFNRAEEQYF	TGTGCCAGCAGTTTTAACAGGGCGGAGGAGCAGTACTTC
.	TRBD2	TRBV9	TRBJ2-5	CASSPRGGTSGIIAETQYF	TGTGCCAGCAGCCCCCGCGGTGGGACTAGCGGGATCATTGCGGAGACCCAGTACTTC
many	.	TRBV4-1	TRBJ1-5	CASSQVEGIGQPQHF	TGCGCCAGCAGCCAAGTCGAAGGGATAGGTCAGCCCCAGCATTTT
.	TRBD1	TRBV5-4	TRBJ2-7	CATQGQGSGEQYF	TGTGCCACCCAAGGACAGGGGTCGGGCGAGCAGTACTTC
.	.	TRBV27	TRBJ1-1	CASSPQDEGTEAFF	TGTGCCAGCAGTCCCCAGGATGAAGGCACTGAAGCTTTCTTT
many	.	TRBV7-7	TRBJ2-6	CASSFGLAGGANVLTF	TGTGCTAGCAGCTTTGGCCTGGCCGGGGGGGCCAACGTCCTGACTTTC
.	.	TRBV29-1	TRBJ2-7	CSVDQSDTGEQYF	TGCAGCGTTGATCAGAGCGACACCGGGGAGCAGTACTTC
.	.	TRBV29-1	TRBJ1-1	CSVAGTQAFF	TGCAGCGTTGCCGGGACCCAAGCTTTCTTT
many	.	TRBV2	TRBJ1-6	CASRPTDSYNSPLHF	TGTGCCAGCAGGCCGACAGACTCCTATAATTCACCCCTCCACTTT
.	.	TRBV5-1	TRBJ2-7	CASSLVSGTSYEQYF	TGCGCCAGCAGCTTGGTATCCGGGACATCCTACGAGCAGTACTTC
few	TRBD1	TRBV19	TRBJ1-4	CASRRDRVGEKLFF	TGTGCCAGTAGGAGGGACAGGGTGGGAGAAAAACTGTTTTTT
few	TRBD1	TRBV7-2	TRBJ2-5	CASSQPPGQTDQETQYF	TGTGCCAGCAGCCAACCTCCGGGACAGACAGACCAAGAGACCCAGTACTTC